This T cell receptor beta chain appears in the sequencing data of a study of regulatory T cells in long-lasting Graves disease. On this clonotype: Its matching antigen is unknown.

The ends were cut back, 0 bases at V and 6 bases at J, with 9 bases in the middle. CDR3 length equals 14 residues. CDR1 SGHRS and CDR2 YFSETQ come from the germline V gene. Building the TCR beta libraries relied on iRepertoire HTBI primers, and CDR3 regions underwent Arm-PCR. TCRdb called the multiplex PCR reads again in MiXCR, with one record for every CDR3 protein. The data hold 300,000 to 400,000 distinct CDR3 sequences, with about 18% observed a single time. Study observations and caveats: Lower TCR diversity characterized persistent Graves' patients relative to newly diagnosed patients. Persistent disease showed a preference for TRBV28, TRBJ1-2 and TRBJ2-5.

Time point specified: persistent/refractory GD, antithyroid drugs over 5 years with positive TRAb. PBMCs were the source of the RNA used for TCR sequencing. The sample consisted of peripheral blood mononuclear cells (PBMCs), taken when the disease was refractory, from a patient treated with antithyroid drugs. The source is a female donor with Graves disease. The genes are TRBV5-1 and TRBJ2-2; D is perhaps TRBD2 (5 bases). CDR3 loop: CASSLEGGPGELFF. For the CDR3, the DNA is TGCGCCAGCAGCTTGGAAGGCGGGCCCGGGGAGCTGTTTTTT.